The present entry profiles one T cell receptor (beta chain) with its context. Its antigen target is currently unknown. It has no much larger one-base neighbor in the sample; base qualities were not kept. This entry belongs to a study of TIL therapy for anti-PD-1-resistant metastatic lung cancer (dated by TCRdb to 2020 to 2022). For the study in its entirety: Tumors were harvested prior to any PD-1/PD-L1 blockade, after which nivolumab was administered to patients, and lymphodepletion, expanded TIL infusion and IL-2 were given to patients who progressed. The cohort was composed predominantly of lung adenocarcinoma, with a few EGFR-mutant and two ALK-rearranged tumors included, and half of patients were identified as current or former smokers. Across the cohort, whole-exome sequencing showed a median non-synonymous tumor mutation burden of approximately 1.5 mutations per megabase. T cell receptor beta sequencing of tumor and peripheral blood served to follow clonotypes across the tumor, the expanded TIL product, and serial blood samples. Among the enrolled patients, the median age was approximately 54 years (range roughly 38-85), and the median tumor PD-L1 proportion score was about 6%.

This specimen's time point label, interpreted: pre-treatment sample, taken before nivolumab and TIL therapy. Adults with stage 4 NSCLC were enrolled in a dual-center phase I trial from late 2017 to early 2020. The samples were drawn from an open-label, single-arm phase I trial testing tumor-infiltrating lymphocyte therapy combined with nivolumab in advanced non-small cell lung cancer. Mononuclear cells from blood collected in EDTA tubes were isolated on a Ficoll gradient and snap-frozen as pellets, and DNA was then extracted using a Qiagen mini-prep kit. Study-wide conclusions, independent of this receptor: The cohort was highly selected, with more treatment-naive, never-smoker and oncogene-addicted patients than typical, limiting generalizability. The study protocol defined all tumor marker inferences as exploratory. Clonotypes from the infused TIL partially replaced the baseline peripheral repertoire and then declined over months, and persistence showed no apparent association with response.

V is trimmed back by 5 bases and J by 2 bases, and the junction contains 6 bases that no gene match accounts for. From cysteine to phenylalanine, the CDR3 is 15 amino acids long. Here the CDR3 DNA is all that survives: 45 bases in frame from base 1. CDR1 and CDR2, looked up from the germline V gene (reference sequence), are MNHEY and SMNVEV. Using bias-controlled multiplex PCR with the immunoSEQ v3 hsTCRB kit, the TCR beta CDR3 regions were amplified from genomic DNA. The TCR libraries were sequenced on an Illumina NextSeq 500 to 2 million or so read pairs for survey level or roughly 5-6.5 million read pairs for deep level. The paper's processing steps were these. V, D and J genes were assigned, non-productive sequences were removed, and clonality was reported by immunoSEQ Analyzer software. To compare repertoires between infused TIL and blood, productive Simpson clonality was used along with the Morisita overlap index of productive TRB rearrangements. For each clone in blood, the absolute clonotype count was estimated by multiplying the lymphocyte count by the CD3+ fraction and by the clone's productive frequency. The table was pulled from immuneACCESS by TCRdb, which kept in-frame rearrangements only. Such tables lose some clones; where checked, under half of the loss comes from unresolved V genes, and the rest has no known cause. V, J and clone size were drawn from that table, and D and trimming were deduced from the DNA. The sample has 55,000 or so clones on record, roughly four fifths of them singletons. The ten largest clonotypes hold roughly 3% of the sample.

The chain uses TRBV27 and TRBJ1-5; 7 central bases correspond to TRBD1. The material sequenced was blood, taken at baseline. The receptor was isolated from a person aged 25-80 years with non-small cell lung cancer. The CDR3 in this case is CASSPRQGGNQPQHF. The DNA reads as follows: TGTGCCAGCAGTCCCCGACAGGGCGGCAATCAGCCCCAGCATTTT.